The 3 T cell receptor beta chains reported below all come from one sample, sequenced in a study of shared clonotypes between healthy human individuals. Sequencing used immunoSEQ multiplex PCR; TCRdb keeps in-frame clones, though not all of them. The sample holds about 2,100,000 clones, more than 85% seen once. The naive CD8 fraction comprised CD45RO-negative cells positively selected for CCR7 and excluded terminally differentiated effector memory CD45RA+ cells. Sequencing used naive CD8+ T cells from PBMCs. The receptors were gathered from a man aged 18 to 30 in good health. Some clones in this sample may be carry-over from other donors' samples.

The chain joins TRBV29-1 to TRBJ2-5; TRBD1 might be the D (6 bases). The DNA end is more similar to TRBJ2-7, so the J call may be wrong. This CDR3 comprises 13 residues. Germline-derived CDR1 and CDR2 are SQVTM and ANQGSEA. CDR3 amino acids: CSVQKDRAYEQYF. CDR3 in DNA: TGCAGCGTCCAAAAGGACAGAGCCTACGAGCAGTACTTC.

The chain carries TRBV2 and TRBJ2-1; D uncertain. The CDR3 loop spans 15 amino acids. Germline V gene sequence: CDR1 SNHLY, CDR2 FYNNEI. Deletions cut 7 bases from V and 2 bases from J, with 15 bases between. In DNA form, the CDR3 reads TGTGCCAGCACCACGACTGGGCCCCCCTACAATGAGCAGTTCTTC. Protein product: CASTTTGPPYNEQFF. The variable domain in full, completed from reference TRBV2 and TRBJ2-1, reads EPEVTQTPSHQVTQMGQEVILRCVPISNHLYFYWYRQILGQKVEFLVSFYNNEISEKSEIFDDQFSVERPDGSNFTLKIRSTKLEDSAMYFCASTTTGPPYNEQFFGPGTRLTVL.

Here the CDR3 DNA reads TGTGCCAGCAGCCAAGTAAGGCTGGGAGTCAATGAGCAGTTCTTC. Translation: CASSQVRLGVNEQFF. The chain links TRBV14 to TRBJ2-1; TRBD2 is a possible D gene (5 bases). The CDR3 has 15 residues. The germline CDR1 and CDR2 sequences are SGHDN and FVKESK. The germline V and J ends were trimmed by 1 base and 6 bases, with 13 bases remaining between them.